Below, 32 T cell receptor beta chains from the same sample are listed, as sequenced in a study of shared clonotypes between healthy human individuals. Sequencing was performed with immunoSEQ multiplex PCR; in TCRdb, only in-frame clones are kept and a portion is missing. There are more than 2 million clones in the sample; 85% to 95% occur only once, and about 0.13% lies in the top ten. Sequencing input: naive CD4+ T cells sorted from blood. Subset: CD45RA+ positively selected. The receptors stem from a man aged 18-30 years in good health.

The V gene is TRBV27, the J gene TRBJ1-2; D is perhaps TRBD1 (5 bases). V dropped 3 bases and J dropped 4 bases, with 12 bases sitting between them. In germline, CDR1 is MNHEY, CDR2 SMNVEV (reference sequence). CDR3 length equals 14 residues. CDR3 in DNA: TGTGCCAGCAGTTTGGGCAGGGTTGGCTATGGCTACACCTTC. Encoded protein: CASSLGRVGYGYTF.

The CDR3 coding sequence is TGTGCCAGCAGTTACCGACGGGGAGGGGACACCGGGGAGCTGTTTTTT. Translated: CASSYRRGGDTGELFF. The chain is built from TRBV6-6 and TRBJ2-2; 7 nucleotides agree with TRBD2. V lost 2 bases and J lost 3; bases outside the gene matches: 6. This CDR3 has 16 residues. Germline V gene sequence: CDR1 MNHNY, CDR2 SVGAGI (reference sequence).

The gene calls are TRBV6-6 and TRBJ1-4, with 7 bases identical to TRBD1. The V segment lost 4 bases and the J segment 8 bases; nucleotides outside the gene matches: 10. There are 15 residues in the CDR3. The germline gives CDR1 MNHNY, CDR2 SVGAGI (reference sequence). CDR3 nucleotide sequence: TGTGCCAGCAGTTTAACAGGGGCTTGGGGAGAAAAACTGTTTTTT. Its translation: CASSLTGAWGEKLFF.

The sample holds one count of this clone. The chain's CDR3 is CASRGQGGEQYF. Written as DNA, the CDR3 is TGTGCCAGCAGGGGACAGGGAGGCGAGCAGTACTTC. The chain joins TRBV2 to TRBJ2-7, with TRBD1 matching over 9 bases. The CDR3 covers 12 residues. Germline CDR1 is SNHLY and CDR2 is FYNNEI. V shed 6 bases, J shed 6 bases, and the junction held 3 bases outside the gene matches.

The J gene is TRBJ1-6, the V gene TRBV29-1; 7 bases align to TRBD1. The CDR3 is 13 amino acids. CDR1 and CDR2 from the germline V gene are SQVTM and ANQGSEA. After removal of 8 bases from V and 8 bases from J, the junction contained 9 bases not matched to a gene. CDR3 in DNA: TGCAGCCCAGAATACAGGGGAGATTCACCCCTCCACTTT. Translation: CSPEYRGDSPLHF.

The chain uses TRBV7-2 and TRBJ1-4, with D maybe TRBD1 (6 bases). The V gene's germline CDR1 is SGHTA and CDR2 FQGNSA. The length of the CDR3 is 16 residues. Trimming removed 2 bases at V and 8 bases at J, with 18 bases between. The CDR3 region has the DNA TGTGCCAGCAGCTTATTGGGGGGCCCAGTAGACGAAAAACTGTTTTTT. Residues: CASSLLGGPVDEKLFF.

The rearrangement uses TRBV28 and TRBJ2-3, with D possibly called TRBD1 or TRBD2 (5 bases each). The CDR3 totals 15 residues. Germline loops: CDR1 MDHEN, CDR2 SYDVKM. V gave up 5 bases and J gave up 1 base, with 13 bases separating them. CDR3 loop: CASSPEGRGTDTQYF. The DNA of the CDR3 is TGTGCCAGCAGTCCCGAGGGGCGGGGCACAGATACGCAGTATTTT. Filled out from reference TRBV28 and TRBJ2-3, the complete variable domain reads DVKVTQSSRYLVKRTGEKVFLECVQDMDHENMFWYRQDPGLGLRLIYFSYDVKMKEKGDIPEGYSVSREKKERFSLILESASTNQTSMYLCASSPEGRGTDTQYFGPGTRLTVL.

The chain joins TRBV12-5 to TRBJ2-3; weak D call: TRBD2 (5 bases). Trimming left V 0 bases short and J 0 bases short, with 22 bases between. Germline lookup yields CDR1 LGHNT and CDR2 FRNRAP. The CDR3 is 20 residues long. The CDR3, as DNA: TGTGCTAGTGGTTTGGTAGTTTGGGCGGAGACTAAGGTGAGCACAGATACGCAGTATTTT. Amino acid sequence: CASGLVVWAETKVSTDTQYF.

The V gene is TRBV4-3, the J gene TRBJ1-1; D gene ambiguous. CDR1 is LGHNA, CDR2 YSLEER, per germline. The CDR3 is 13 residues long. Trimming took 0 bases from V and 8 from J, leaving 10 bases between them. CDR3 sequence: CASSQDRGIEAFF. DNA for the CDR3: TGCGCCAGCAGCCAAGATCGGGGAATCGAAGCTTTCTTT.

The V and J genes are TRBV6-6 and TRBJ2-7; TRBD1 matches at 7 bases. With V trimmed by 5 bases and J by 2 bases, 6 bases remained unmatched. Germline V lookup: CDR1 MNHNY, CDR2 SVGAGI (reference sequence). CDR3 length: 14 residues. CDR3 protein: CASSLRDSPYEQYF. CDR3 DNA sequence: TGTGCCAGCAGTCTCCGGGACAGTCCCTACGAGCAGTACTTC.

CDR3 residues: CASSPVSGSQAFF. The CDR3 bases are TGTGCCAGCAGCCCGGTTTCGGGGTCTCAAGCTTTCTTT. This sequence joins TRBV7-3 and TRBJ1-1; D uncertain. Per the germline V gene, CDR1 is SGHTA and CDR2 is FQGTGA. The CDR3 length is 13 residues. Trimming removed 5 bases from V and 9 bases from J, with 16 bases in between.

The V and J genes are TRBV7-3 and TRBJ2-1; TRBD2 matches at 10 bases. The ends lost 5 bases at V and 2 bases at J; junction bases unmatched: 3. Germline V gene lookup returns CDR1 SGHTA and CDR2 FQGTGA. The CDR3 runs to 15 residues. The CDR3 region is CASSVLAGAYNEQFF. CDR3 DNA: TGTGCCAGCAGCGTCCTAGCGGGGGCCTACAATGAGCAGTTCTTC.

V gene TRBV18 combines with J gene TRBJ1-3; perhaps TRBD1 as D (5 bases). The CDR3 has 15 amino acids. Per the germline V gene, CDR1 is KGHSH and CDR2 is LQKENI. The ends were cut back, 5 bases at V and 1 base at J, with 12 bases in the middle. In nucleotides, the CDR3 is TGTGCCAGCTCATCGCAACAGGATTCTGGAAACACCATATATTTT. Protein sequence: CASSSQQDSGNTIYF.

The chain is built from TRBV30 and TRBJ2-7; no reliable D call. CDR3 length equals 13 residues. Germline CDR1 reads GTSNPN; CDR2 reads SVGIG (reference sequence). The V end was cut by 0 bases, the J end by 7 bases, with 13 bases between. In DNA, the CDR3 is TGTGCCTGGAGTGTAGAGGCAGCCCAAGAGCAGTACTTC. It translates to CAWSVEAAQEQYF.

About this clone: Other DNA sequences within the sample encode an identical CDR3. The V call is TRBV10-3, the J call TRBJ1-1; 7 positions agree with TRBD1. V was clipped by 6 bases and J by 0 bases; unmatched bases: 4. Germline V CDR1 and CDR2: ENHRY, SYGVKD. The CDR3 runs to 14 residues. CDR3 sequence: CAISTDRMNTEAFF. The CDR3 coding sequence is TGTGCCATCAGCACGGACAGGATGAACACTGAAGCTTTCTTT.

V is TRBV30 and J is TRBJ1-2; D unclear. Deletions cut 0 bases from V and 4 bases from J, with 21 bases between. CDR1 and CDR2 from the germline V gene are GTSNPN and SVGIG (reference sequence). The CDR3 sequence is 17 residues long. The CDR3 coding sequence is TGTGCCTGGAGTGTAAATTTAAGGGCAGAGACTGGCTATGGCTACACCTTC. It specifies CAWSVNLRAETGYGYTF. Using reference TRBV30 and TRBJ1-2 for the parts outside the CDR3, the full variable domain is SQTIHQWPATLVQPVGSPLSLECTVEGTSNPNLYWYRQAAGRGLQLLFYSVGIGQISSEVPQNLSASRPQDRQFILSSKKLLLSDSGFYLCAWSVNLRAETGYGYTFGSGTRLTVV.

This clone was seen a single time. V is TRBV6-1 and J is TRBJ2-1; D might be TRBD1 (6 bases). Trimming pared 5 bases from V and 4 bases from J, leaving 12 bases between. Per germline, CDR1 MNHNS and CDR2 SASEGT. The CDR3 is made up of 14 amino acids. The CDR3: CASSNRDIYNEQFF. For the CDR3, the DNA is TGTGCCAGCAGTAACCGGGACATATACAATGAGCAGTTCTTC.

The rearrangement links TRBV7-9 to TRBJ2-7, with TRBD2 as a possible D gene (6 bases). Trimming pared 4 bases from V and 4 bases from J, leaving 8 bases between. This CDR3 comprises 12 residues. Germline CDR1 is SEHNR and CDR2 is FQNEAQ (reference sequence). CDR3 bases: TGTGCCAGCAGCTCCCGGGGGTACGAGCAGTACTTC. Translated: CASSSRGYEQYF.

The V gene is TRBV6-1, the J gene TRBJ2-7; a possible D gene is TRBD2 (5 bases). In germline, CDR1 is MNHNS, CDR2 SASEGT. The ends were cut back, 10 bases at V and 3 bases at J, with 10 bases in the middle. CDR3 length equals 11 residues. CDR3: CAISGYYEQYF. For the CDR3, the DNA is TGTGCCATCTCGGGGTACTACGAGCAGTACTTC.

The chain carries TRBV10-3 and TRBJ1-4, with 7 bases aligning to TRBD1. The CDR3 extends over 15 amino acids. Looked up from germline, CDR1 is ENHRY and CDR2 is SYGVKD. The trim removed 0 bases at V and 6 bases at J, leaving 4 bases unmatched. The CDR3 bases are TGTGCCATCAGTGAGTCGGAGACAGGGTATGAAAAACTGTTTTTT. Protein: CAISESETGYEKLFF.

The rearrangement joins TRBV6-5 to TRBJ2-1; 8 bases fit TRBD2. CDR1 and CDR2 (germline): MNHEY, SVGAGI. There are 14 residues in the CDR3. The trim removed 10 bases at V and 9 bases at J, leaving 14 bases unmatched. DNA for the CDR3: TGTGCCACCCGTGGTGCGGGGGGCGGGGGTGAGCAGTTCTTC. Its protein is CATRGAGGGGEQFF.

This clone came up once. This chain joins TRBV6-5 and TRBJ1-6; 9 bases are shared with TRBD1. Losses at the gene ends were 2 bases for V and 8 bases for J; bases not matched to a gene: 4. CDR1 MNHEY and CDR2 SVGAGI come from the germline V gene. The CDR3 spans 15 residues. Here the CDR3 reads CASSYGTGGYSPLHF. In nucleotides, the CDR3 is TGTGCCAGCAGTTACGGTACAGGGGGCTATTCACCCCTCCACTTT.

The chain recombines TRBV28 with TRBJ2-7, with 10 bases fitting TRBD1. Unmatched junction bases numbered 5, after V lost 4 bases and J lost 5 bases. Per germline, CDR1 MDHEN and CDR2 SYDVKM. This CDR3 has 14 residues. The CDR3 DNA is TGTGCCAGCAGTTCGGGACAGGGGCTAAACGAGCAGTACTTC. Amino acids: CASSSGQGLNEQYF.

The chain links TRBV7-9 to TRBJ2-5, with 10 positions matching TRBD2. The ends lost 3 bases at V and 5 bases at J; junction bases unmatched: 15. In germline, CDR1 is SEHNR, CDR2 FQNEAQ (reference sequence). This CDR3 is built from 18 residues. CDR3 amino acids: CASSFPVLAGIKGETQYF. CDR3 coding DNA: TGTGCCAGCAGCTTCCCGGTACTAGCGGGAATAAAAGGGGAGACCCAGTACTTC.

The V call is TRBV7-2, the J call TRBJ2-5; unclear D gene. V was shortened by 2 bases and J by 1 base, with 5 bases between the two germline ends. CDR1 is SGHTA, CDR2 FQGNSA, per germline. This CDR3 is 13 amino acids long. The CDR3: CASSLSFQETQYF. The CDR3 DNA follows: TGTGCCAGCAGCTTAAGCTTCCAAGAGACCCAGTACTTC.

The gene calls are TRBV6-1 and TRBJ2-1; D not resolved. This CDR3 has 11 amino acids. Germline CDR1 reads MNHNS; CDR2 reads SASEGT. V gave up 5 bases and J gave up 9 bases, with 8 bases separating them. This CDR3 is CASSQKREQFF. CDR3 nucleotides: TGTGCCAGCAGTCAAAAACGTGAGCAGTTCTTC.

The genes are TRBV5-1 and TRBJ2-5, with 9 bases fitting TRBD1. Germline V gene lookup returns CDR1 SGHRS and CDR2 YFSETQ. V lost 4 bases, J lost 1 base, and 5 bases stayed unmatched. CDR3 length equals 15 residues. CDR3 DNA: TGCGCCAGCAGCCTACGGACAGGGGTCCAAGAGACCCAGTACTTC. Encoded protein: CASSLRTGVQETQYF.

This clone showed up just a few times. This specimen includes other DNA sequences encoding the same CDR3. This chain joins TRBV20-1 and TRBJ2-1; D remains unclear. This CDR3 spans 10 amino acids. Trimming took 6 bases from V and 2 from J, leaving 2 bases between them. Germline V gives CDR1 DFQATT, CDR2 SNEGSKA (reference sequence). The DNA for the CDR3 is TGCAGTGCCGCCTACAATGAGCAGTTCTTC. Protein sequence: CSAAYNEQFF.

This chain connects TRBV9 to TRBJ1-2; maybe TRBD1 (6 bases). V gave up 0 bases and J gave up 7 bases, with 16 bases separating them. The CDR3 has 15 residues. CDR1 is SGDLS and CDR2 is YYNGEE in the germline V gene. This CDR3 is CASSVDEAGAGGYTF. CDR3 sequence (DNA): TGTGCCAGCAGCGTAGACGAAGCAGGGGCTGGTGGCTACACCTTC.

The CDR3: CSASPRGEQYF. Here the CDR3 DNA reads TGCAGTGCTAGTCCCCGTGGGGAGCAGTACTTC. The chain recombines TRBV20-1 with TRBJ2-7; no reliable D call. The germline CDR1 and CDR2 sequences are DFQATT and SNEGSKA (reference sequence). The CDR3 covers 11 residues. Trimming cost V 3 bases and J 7 bases, with 10 bases left between them.

With regard to this clone: Within the sample, other DNA sequences also encode this same CDR3. The chain uses TRBV10-1 and TRBJ2-3; unclear D gene. Germline V gene lookup returns CDR1 WNHNN and CDR2 SYGVQD (reference sequence). This CDR3 has 13 residues. The V and J ends lost 4 bases and 0 bases respectively, with 5 bases between them. The CDR3 reads CASSVISTDTQYF. The CDR3 DNA reads TGCGCCAGCAGTGTCATAAGCACAGATACGCAGTATTTT.

The J gene is TRBJ2-7, the V gene TRBV19; no reliable D call. The germline CDR1 and CDR2 sequences are LNHDA and SQIVND (reference sequence). This CDR3 is 12 amino acids long. V was shortened by 9 bases and J by 0 bases, with 9 bases between the two germline ends. The CDR3 coding sequence is TGTGCCAGGGGTATGAGCTCCTACGAGCAGTACTTC. Protein product: CARGMSSYEQYF.